A single T cell receptor (beta chain) is shown here with its context. This clone was found once. Its target antigen remains unknown. No base quality values were provided; no much bigger clone lies one nucleotide off. This entry belongs to a study of blood T cell repertoires in COVID-19 (dated by TCRdb to about 2020). For the study in its entirety: Samples covering the acute and convalescent phases of COVID-19 were provided by collaborators in the United States, Italy and Spain. Where HLA class I and class II types were available, the types were taken from metadata supplied by the sample provider, not from assay-based typing. Subjects who had been exposed to COVID-19, were actively infected with it, or had recovered from it provided the deeply sampled blood TCRbeta repertoires that made up the dataset. A de-identified subject ID, COVID-19 status, age in years and sex were almost always included in the sample metadata. The samples were drawn from the first 160 participants of the ongoing ImmuneRACE study and from 1,254 subjects provided by 6 global collaborators. The prospective study material was composed of cDNA or gDNA derived from T cells, B-cell-depleted T cells, or PBMCs. A freely available public database, intended as a resource for researchers studying the immune response to SARS-CoV-2, is where the repertoires were released.

On the study overall, not on this receptor specifically: The quantity of clinical and demographic metadata differed by source and by participant and was supplied without curation.

Each collaborating institution followed its own protocols to collect whole blood in K2EDTA tubes. Collaborator samples were shipped for TCRbeta analysis as frozen whole blood, isolated PBMCs, or DNA extracted from either sample type. The CDR3 has 13 amino acids, counting the end cysteine and phenylalanine. Only the CDR3 DNA stays, 39 bases, in frame from base 1. The germline V end is reduced by 6 bases and the J end by 8 bases; junction bases left unmatched: 8. The germline V gene provides CDR1 MGHDK and CDR2 SYGVNS. The immunoSEQ Assay, a bias-controlled multiplex PCR, was used to amplify TCRbeta CDR3 regions from genomic DNA. The published analysis was carried out like this. Within the assay, amplification of reference gene primers was used to estimate how many nucleated cells each sample contained. To quantify the absolute abundance of each unique TCRbeta CDR3 rearrangement, sequence reads were collapsed and filtered. For each sample, productive Simpson clonality was calculated as the square root of Simpson's diversity index over productive rearrangements. Held by TCRdb, this immuneACCESS table contains in-frame sequences only and omits some clones. Under half of the omission traces to an unresolved V gene where checked; the cause of the rest is unknown. V, J and clone size are those of that table, while D and trimming were read from the DNA. Within this sample are 120,000 or so clones, with around two thirds of them counted one time only. The top ten clones comprise under 2.5% of the sample.

The chain is assembled from TRBV25-1 and TRBJ1-2, with 8 bases in between that match TRBD1. The sequenced sample consisted of peripheral blood. The origin of this receptor is a woman aged 70-85 years with acute or convalescent COVID-19. The DNA sequence reads TGTGCCAGCAGGAAGGGACAGGCACTCGGCTACACCTTC. It is translated as CASRKGQALGYTF.